These 12 T cell receptor beta chains were sequenced from one sample in a study of OX40 agonist ivuxolimab in advanced cancers. Some clones are missing from TCRdb's copy, which holds only in-frame ones; the method was immunoSEQ multiplex PCR. The profile shows around 62,000 clones, more than 75% of them singletons. The sequencing used CD4+ or CD8+ T cells sorted from blood, collected in a trial of the OX40 agonist ivuxolimab. The receptors come from an adult with an advanced solid tumor such as melanoma, head and neck, liver or kidney cancer.

The chain couples TRBV7-9 to TRBJ2-3; the match to TRBD1 covers 8 bases. Germline V gene lookup returns CDR1 SEHNR and CDR2 FQNEAQ (reference sequence). The CDR3 contains 17 residues. V trimming: 4 bases; J trimming: 0 bases; junction bases outside the gene matches: 9. The CDR3 sequence is CASSSGTQGASTDTQYF. In DNA, the CDR3 is TGTGCCAGCAGCTCCGGAACCCAGGGGGCCAGCACAGATACGCAGTATTTT. The full variable domain, completed using reference TRBV7-9 and TRBJ2-3, is DTGVSQNPRHKITKRGQNVTFRCDPISEHNRLYWYRQTLGQGPEFLTYFQNEAQLEKSRLLSDRFSAERPKGSFSTLEIQRTEQGDSAMYLCASSSGTQGASTDTQYFGPGTRLTVL.

The chain employs TRBV5-1 and TRBJ2-6, with a possible D match to TRBD2 (6 bases). Trimming stripped 4 bases from V and 4 bases from J, with 15 bases between. The CDR3 is 16 amino acids. Per the germline V gene, CDR1 is SGHRS and CDR2 is YFSETQ. This CDR3 is CASSADGGSGANVLTF. CDR3 sequence (DNA): TGCGCCAGCAGCGCGGATGGGGGGTCCGGGGCCAACGTCCTGACTTTC.

The V call is TRBV16, the J call TRBJ1-1, with D possibly TRBD1 on 6 matching bases. The germline CDR1 and CDR2 sequences are KGHSY and FQNENV. This CDR3 spans 15 amino acids. Deletions cut 0 bases from V and 3 bases from J, with 11 bases between. The chain's CDR3 is CASSQSGQLYTEAFF. CDR3 coding DNA: TGTGCCAGCAGCCAATCAGGACAGCTATACACTGAAGCTTTCTTT.

J is TRBJ2-2 and V is TRBV4-3; possibly TRBD2 for D (6 bases). Germline loops: CDR1 LGHNA, CDR2 YSLEER. V lost 2 bases and J lost 2, with 15 bases in between. The CDR3 sequence is 17 residues long. CDR3 coding DNA: TGCGCCAGCAGCCAACCCGACGGGGGTCATAACACCGGGGAGCTGTTTTTT. Translation: CASSQPDGGHNTGELFF.

The chain has TRBV7-2 and TRBJ2-7, with 7 bases matching TRBD1. V was pared by 1 base and J by 4 bases, with 7 bases of the junction left unmatched. This CDR3 is built from 15 residues. Germline V lookup: CDR1 SGHTA, CDR2 FQGNSA. The CDR3 reads CASSLVPGQYYEQYF. The CDR3 DNA sequence: TGTGCCAGCAGCTTAGTCCCGGGACAGTATTACGAGCAGTACTTC.

V usage is TRBV5-1 and J usage is TRBJ1-2; D is ambiguous. The germline V gene has CDR1 SGHRS and CDR2 YFSETQ. The CDR3 is made up of 14 amino acids. Trimming took 0 bases from V and 0 from J, leaving 6 bases between them. DNA for the CDR3: TGCGCCAGCAGCTTGGTTTCTACTAACTATGGCTACACCTTC. This gives the protein CASSLVSTNYGYTF.

A few counts support this clone. The chain uses TRBV2 and TRBJ1-1; D gene ambiguous. Trimming cost V 4 bases and J 4 bases, with 10 bases left between them. Germline V gene lookup returns CDR1 SNHLY and CDR2 FYNNEI. This CDR3 has 13 amino acids. CDR3 in amino acids: CASSGRGSTEAFF. The CDR3 DNA is TGTGCCAGCAGTGGGAGAGGTAGCACTGAAGCTTTCTTT.

The rearrangement joins TRBV6-5 to TRBJ1-1; tentative D call: TRBD1 (5 bases). CDR1 is MNHEY and CDR2 is SVGAGI in the germline V gene. The CDR3 spans 14 residues. Trimming removed 6 bases at V and 5 bases at J, with 16 bases between. The CDR3 bases are TGTGCCAGCAGCCAACAAGGGGTAGGGACTGAAGCTTTCTTT. Amino acid sequence: CASSQQGVGTEAFF.

The chain combines TRBV2 with TRBJ2-7; 9 positions agree with TRBD1. The germline CDR1 and CDR2 sequences are SNHLY and FYNNEI. Trimming took 7 bases from V and 3 from J; bases not matched to a gene: 4. This CDR3 comprises 13 residues. The CDR3 protein is CASTRQGGYEQYF. The CDR3 DNA reads TGTGCCAGCACCCGACAGGGGGGCTACGAGCAGTACTTC. The entire variable domain, with the rest obtained from reference TRBV2 and TRBJ2-7, is as follows: EPEVTQTPSHQVTQMGQEVILRCVPISNHLYFYWYRQILGQKVEFLVSFYNNEISEKSEIFDDQFSVERPDGSNFTLKIRSTKLEDSAMYFCASTRQGGYEQYFGPGTRLTVT.

The V and J genes are TRBV6-1 and TRBJ1-5; maybe TRBD1 (5 bases). Trimming stripped 2 bases from V and 6 bases from J, with 11 bases between. The CDR3 runs to 14 residues. Germline lookup yields CDR1 MNHNS and CDR2 SASEGT. CDR3 in DNA: TGTGCCAGCAGTGAAAGGGGAACCGGTCAGCCCCAGCATTTT. Translation: CASSERGTGQPQHF.

CDR3 nucleotides: TGTGCCAGTAGTATCGTCCACGATGGCAATCAGCCCCAGCATTTT. Protein: CASSIVHDGNQPQHF. The chain carries TRBV19 and TRBJ1-5; no clear D gene. CDR1 and CDR2 (germline): LNHDA, SQIVND (reference sequence). The CDR3 has 15 amino acids. Trimming took off 3 bases at V and 2 bases at J, with 11 bases between the two ends. Complete variable domain (other parts from reference TRBV19 and TRBJ1-5): DGGITQSPKYLFRKEGQNVTLSCEQNLNHDAMYWYRQDPGQGLRLIYYSQIVNDFQKGDIAEGYSVSREKKESFPLTVTSAQKNPTAFYLCASSIVHDGNQPQHFGDGTRLSIL.

The genes are TRBV28 and TRBJ1-5; tentative D call: TRBD1 (6 bases). This CDR3 spans 14 amino acids. Trimming removed 2 bases at V and 5 bases at J, with 10 bases between. The germline V gene encodes CDR1 MDHEN and CDR2 SYDVKM. CDR3 in amino acids: CASSLGGQYQPQHF. The CDR3, as DNA: TGTGCCAGCAGTTTAGGGGGGCAGTATCAGCCCCAGCATTTT.